What follows is one T cell receptor (beta chain) and its context. The CDR3 covers 14 residues. V lost 5 bases, J lost 2 bases, and 4 bases stayed unmatched. CDR1 MDHEN and CDR2 SYDVKM come from the germline V gene. The sample comes from a study of cytomegalovirus exposure and HLA in healthy donors. The PCR contained 60 Vbeta and 13 Jbeta primers. Only in-frame clones appear in the TCRdb table, and some are missing; sequencing was by immunoSEQ multiplex PCR. The repertoire holds around 150,000 clones, around 9.6% seen once, with 1.5% to 2% in the top ten. The TCR originated in a male donor in good health and CMV-seronegative. The rearrangement links TRBV28 to TRBJ2-7, with 9 bases matching TRBD1. The sample taken for sequencing was PBMCs. DNA for the CDR3: TGTGCCAGCAGTAGACAGGGGGGAACCTACGAGCAGTACTTC. It yields the protein CASSRQGGTYEQYF.